Following are 15 T cell receptor beta chains from one sample sequenced in a study of PD-1 blockade in classical Hodgkin lymphoma. The method was immunoSEQ multiplex PCR; TCRdb's version includes in-frame clones alone and lacks a portion of them. The table shows more than 140,000 clones, with about 78% occurring only once. Each patient relapsed following autologous stem cell transplantation, and prior brentuximab vedotin exposure differed. The input for sequencing was peripheral blood mononuclear cells (PBMCs), taken before the second cycle of nivolumab. The receptors come from a human donor with classical Hodgkin lymphoma.

The chain recombines TRBV7-6 with TRBJ2-7; 11 bases line up with TRBD1. Germline trimming cut 7 bases from V and 2 bases from J; bases unmatched to any gene: 10. Germline values: CDR1 SGHVS, CDR2 FNYEAQ. CDR3 length equals 16 residues. CDR3 amino acids: CASTPSPGQGAYEQYF. The CDR3 nucleotides read TGTGCCAGCACCCCCTCCCCGGGACAGGGGGCCTACGAGCAGTACTTC. The full variable domain, its missing parts supplied by reference TRBV7-6 and TRBJ2-7, is GAGVSQSPRYKVTKRGQDVALRCDPISGHVSLYWYRQALGQGPEFLTYFNYEAQQDKSGLPNDRFSAERPEGSISTLTIQRTEQRDSAMYRCASTPSPGQGAYEQYFGPGTRLTVT.

About this clone: The junction does not match germline at one end; this may be a read error. The gene calls are TRBV7-2 and TRBJ2-7; D is perhaps TRBD1 (6 bases). This CDR3 spans 16 amino acids. CDR1 is SGHTA, CDR2 FQGNSA, per germline. The CDR3 is CASSPEPLPGHPQWDF. The CDR3 coding sequence is TGTGCCAGCAGCCCAGAACCCCTGCCGGGACACCCCCAATGGGACTTC.

J is TRBJ2-5 and V is TRBV28, with a tentative D call TRBD1 (6 bases). This CDR3 has 15 amino acids. Deletions cut 2 bases from V and 3 bases from J, with 13 bases between. Germline lookup yields CDR1 MDHEN and CDR2 SYDVKM. The CDR3 sequence: CASSLPPWTEETQYF. CDR3 nucleotides: TGTGCCAGCAGTTTACCCCCCTGGACAGAAGAGACCCAGTACTTC.

The sample holds a few counts of this clone. This rearrangement joins TRBV2 to TRBJ2-7, with 9 bases aligning to TRBD1. The germline gives CDR1 SNHLY, CDR2 FYNNEI. CDR3 size: 13 residues. V trimming: 6 bases; J trimming: 6 bases; junction bases outside the gene matches: 6. The CDR3 DNA sequence: TGTGCCAGCAGCCGGGACAGGGCTGGCGAGCAGTACTTC. Translating it yields CASSRDRAGEQYF. Together with reference TRBV2 and TRBJ2-7, the CDR3 gives the full variable domain: EPEVTQTPSHQVTQMGQEVILRCVPISNHLYFYWYRQILGQKVEFLVSFYNNEISEKSEIFDDQFSVERPDGSNFTLKIRSTKLEDSAMYFCASSRDRAGEQYFGPGTRLTVT.

This chain joins TRBV27 and TRBJ2-3, with 8 positions matching TRBD2. Unmatched junction bases numbered 4, after V lost 8 bases and J lost 0 bases. The CDR3 spans 14 residues. CDR1 is MNHEY and CDR2 is SMNVEV in the germline V gene (reference sequence). The CDR3 loop reads CASPGGGSTDTQYF. The CDR3 DNA sequence: TGTGCCAGCCCCGGGGGGGGGAGCACAGATACGCAGTATTTT.

The chain recombines TRBV5-6 with TRBJ2-7; tentatively, D is TRBD1 (6 bases). This CDR3 contains 15 residues. V shed 5 bases and J shed 3 bases, with 18 bases lying between them. Germline V gives CDR1 SGHDT, CDR2 YYEEEE. The CDR3 sequence is CASSSRQAPYYEQYF. The CDR3 DNA reads TGTGCCAGCAGTTCACGACAGGCCCCATACTACGAGCAGTACTTC. Full variable domain (outside the CDR3, taken from reference TRBV5-6 and TRBJ2-7): DAGVTQSPTHLIKTRGQQVTLRCSPKSGHDTVSWYQQALGQGPQFIFQYYEEEERQRGNFPDRFSGHQFPNYSSELNVNALLLGDSALYLCASSSRQAPYYEQYFGPGTRLTVT.

This clone was detected only once. V gene TRBV2 combines with J gene TRBJ2-7; possible D gene TRBD1, 6 bases. In germline, CDR1 is SNHLY, CDR2 FYNNEI. This CDR3 has 18 residues. V lost 7 bases, J lost 7 bases, and 32 bases lay in between. The CDR3 region is CASTDSMGATPEGLEQYF. The CDR3 coding sequence is TGTGCCAGCACCGATTCTATGGGGGCCACACCCGAAGGGTTAGAGCAGTACTTC.

V usage is TRBV28 and J usage is TRBJ2-7; D is uncertain. The CDR3 contains 12 residues. V was shortened by 4 bases and J by 0 bases, with 4 bases between the two germline ends. Germline V CDR1 and CDR2: MDHEN, SYDVKM. The CDR3 spells CASSSSSYEQYF. The CDR3 DNA reads as TGTGCCAGCAGTTCCAGCTCCTACGAGCAGTACTTC. Combining the CDR3 with reference TRBV28 and TRBJ2-7 gives the whole variable domain DVKVTQSSRYLVKRTGEKVFLECVQDMDHENMFWYRQDPGLGLRLIYFSYDVKMKEKGDIPEGYSVSREKKERFSLILESASTNQTSMYLCASSSSSYEQYFGPGTRLTVT.

The V and J genes are TRBV19 and TRBJ2-3; maybe TRBD1 (6 bases). Germline V CDR1 and CDR2: LNHDA, SQIVND (reference sequence). The CDR3 length is 14 residues. Trimming shortened V by 4 bases and J by 1 base, and 9 bases separated the two germline ends. CDR3 DNA: TGTGCCAGTAGTAACAGGGCTGGCACAGATACGCAGTATTTT. Amino acid sequence: CASSNRAGTDTQYF.

This clone has a handful of counts. The rearrangement links TRBV5-1 to TRBJ1-2, with TRBD1 as a possible D gene (5 bases). The CDR3 has 13 residues. Germline CDR1 SGHRS, CDR2 YFSETQ. V lost 4 bases and J 9 bases, leaving 16 bases between the germline ends. The DNA of the CDR3 is TGCGCCAGCAGCGACCTAGGGCGGGACCGCTACACCTTC. As protein: CASSDLGRDRYTF.

A single count supports this clone. This chain connects TRBV5-6 to TRBJ1-6; D gene ambiguous. V was trimmed by 3 bases and J by 8 bases, leaving 12 bases between them. CDR1 is SGHDT and CDR2 is YYEEEE in the germline V gene. CDR3 length: 14 residues. The CDR3 nucleotides read TGTGCCAGCAGCTGGGGAGGAGAGGATTCACCCCTCCACTTT. Its protein product is CASSWGGEDSPLHF.

The chain recombines TRBV19 with TRBJ1-2, with 9 bases lining up with TRBD1. The CDR3 loop spans 14 amino acids. J was trimmed by 4 bases and V by 8 bases; bases with no gene match: 8. Germline V CDR1 and CDR2: LNHDA, SQIVND (reference sequence). The DNA of the CDR3 is TGTGCCAGTTCGGACAGGGGACTGGGCTATGGCTACACCTTC. Amino acid sequence: CASSDRGLGYGYTF. Full variable domain (outside the CDR3, taken from reference TRBV19 and TRBJ1-2): DGGITQSPKYLFRKEGQNVTLSCEQNLNHDAMYWYRQDPGQGLRLIYYSQIVNDFQKGDIAEGYSVSREKKESFPLTVTSAQKNPTAFYLCASSDRGLGYGYTFGSGTRLTVV.

The V gene is TRBV2, the J gene TRBJ2-5, with D unresolved. Germline values: CDR1 SNHLY, CDR2 FYNNEI. The V and J ends lost 0 bases and 4 bases respectively, with 18 bases between them. The CDR3 spans 17 residues. The CDR3 spells CASSEALFQVGGETQYF. The CDR3 bases are TGTGCCAGCAGTGAAGCGCTTTTTCAGGTGGGCGGAGAGACCCAGTACTTC.

The rearrangement uses TRBV6-6 and TRBJ2-7; D is unclear. In germline, CDR1 is MNHNY, CDR2 SVGAGI (reference sequence). This CDR3 has 14 residues. With 6 bases removed from V and 2 bases from J, the gap between germline ends came to 14 bases. CDR3: CASSPRFGPYEQYF. The CDR3 nucleotides read TGTGCCAGCAGCCCGCGTTTCGGGCCCTACGAGCAGTACTTC.

The sample holds a few counts of this clone. This sequence joins TRBV9 and TRBJ2-4; 8 bases match TRBD1. The CDR3 is 16 residues long. Germline values: CDR1 SGDLS, CDR2 YYNGEE. With V trimmed by 3 bases and J by 6 bases, 11 bases remained unmatched. CDR3 in amino acids: CASSATIGGQGNIQYF. DNA for the CDR3: TGTGCCAGCAGCGCAACAATAGGAGGACAGGGAAACATTCAGTACTTC.